Presented here are 10 T cell receptor beta chains from one specimen sequenced in a study of cytomegalovirus exposure and HLA in healthy donors. The primer mix had 60 Vbeta and 13 Jbeta primers. Repertoires were generated with immunoSEQ multiplex PCR, while TCRdb's copy carries only in-frame clones and drops some. The sample includes around 140,000 clones, 72% of them seen just once. Material: PBMCs. The origin of the receptors is a man in his fifties in good health and CMV-seropositive.

The rearrangement joins TRBV11-2 to TRBJ2-6, with 7 bases lining up with TRBD2. With V trimmed by 5 bases and J by 9 bases, 13 bases remained unmatched. CDR3 length: 16 amino acids. The germline CDR1 and CDR2 sequences are SGHAT and FQNNGV. The CDR3 DNA sequence: TGTGCCAGCAGCCGGCTCGGTGGGAGGGGTGTCAACGTCCTGACTTTC. Translated: CASSRLGGRGVNVLTF.

Here the CDR3 DNA reads TGTGCCAGCAGCCAAGGGAGAACTAGCGGGGGGAGGGATGAGCAGTTCTTC. Protein: CASSQGRTSGGRDEQFF. The V and J genes are TRBV4-2 and TRBJ2-1, with TRBD2 matching over 12 bases. The germline CDR1 and CDR2 sequences are LGHNA and YNFKEQ. The CDR3 is 17 amino acids. Germline trimming cut 1 base from V and 8 bases from J; bases unmatched to any gene: 9.

This chain connects TRBV9 to TRBJ2-1; tentatively, D is TRBD1 (5 bases). The CDR3 has 16 residues. Trimming stripped 4 bases from V and 0 bases from J, with 14 bases between. In germline, CDR1 is SGDLS, CDR2 YYNGEE. The CDR3 spells CASSSYRLSSYNEQFF. The DNA for the CDR3 is TGTGCCAGCAGCTCTTACAGGTTGAGCTCCTACAATGAGCAGTTCTTC. The variable domain in full, completed from reference TRBV9 and TRBJ2-1, reads DSGVTQTPKHLITATGQRVTLRCSPRSGDLSVYWYQQSLDQGLQFLIQYYNGEERAKGNILERFSAQQFPDLHSELNLSSLELGDSALYFCASSSYRLSSYNEQFFGPGTRLTVL.

The chain recombines TRBV4-1 with TRBJ1-5; D gene unclear. Per the germline V gene, CDR1 is MGHRA and CDR2 is YSYEKL. V was shortened by 3 bases and J by 6 bases, with 18 bases between the two germline ends. CDR3 length equals 16 residues. The CDR3 reads CASSHATRQSIQPQHF. CDR3 nucleotides: TGCGCCAGCAGCCACGCTACGAGGCAGTCAATTCAGCCCCAGCATTTT.

This chain connects TRBV2 to TRBJ2-3, with D unresolved. Trimming removed 7 bases at V and 2 bases at J, with 16 bases between. CDR3 length: 15 amino acids. Germline CDR1 is SNHLY and CDR2 is FYNNEI. The CDR3 bases are TGTGCCAGCACCCCGAGGCCGACTGTCACAGATACGCAGTATTTT. The encoded protein is CASTPRPTVTDTQYF.

This rearrangement joins TRBV7-6 to TRBJ1-2, with 9 bases that match TRBD1. V gave up 5 bases and J gave up 8 bases; unmatched junction bases: 6. The length of the CDR3 is 13 residues. Germline V gene data show CDR1 as SGHVS and CDR2 as FNYEAQ. Written as DNA, the CDR3 is TGTGCCAGCAGCGAACAGGGGGCGCGAGGCTACACCTTC. Residues: CASSEQGARGYTF.

The sample holds a few counts of this clone. The rearrangement joins TRBV10-3 to TRBJ1-1; D ambiguous. The CDR3 is 14 residues long. From germline, CDR1 is ENHRY and CDR2 SYGVKD. Trimming stripped 5 bases from V and 8 bases from J, with 18 bases between. The CDR3, as DNA: TGTGCCATCAGTCCCCTCGCGGGCGGCAGAGAAGCTTTCTTT. It codes for CAISPLAGGREAFF.

The chain combines TRBV11-3 with TRBJ2-7; perhaps TRBD1 as D (6 bases). V gave up 4 bases and J gave up 0 bases, with 13 bases separating them. CDR3 length: 15 amino acids. The germline V gene has CDR1 SGHNT and CDR2 YENEEA. CDR3 nucleotide sequence: TGTGCCAGCAGCTCCATTCTGACAGGCTCCTACGAGCAGTACTTC. Its protein is CASSSILTGSYEQYF. The whole variable domain, remainder taken from reference TRBV11-3 and TRBJ2-7, is EAGVVQSPRYKIIEKKQPVAFWCNPISGHNTLYWYLQNLGQGPELLIRYENEEAVDDSQLPKDRFSAERLKGVDSTLKIQPAELGDSAVYLCASSSILTGSYEQYFGPGTRLTVT.

The chain has TRBV7-8 and TRBJ1-1; weak D call: TRBD1 (5 bases). The V gene lost 4 bases and the J gene lost 0 bases, with 9 bases spanning the gap. The CDR3 sequence is 14 residues long. Germline assignment: CDR1 SGHVS and CDR2 FQNEAQ. As DNA, the CDR3 is TGTGCCAGCAGCTCCAGGGTCATGAACACTGAAGCTTTCTTT. Its protein is CASSSRVMNTEAFF.

The J gene is TRBJ2-5, the V gene TRBV4-2, with D possibly being TRBD1 (5 bases). The V gene lost 0 bases and the J gene lost 5 bases, with 13 bases spanning the gap. The CDR3 extends over 15 amino acids. From germline, CDR1 is LGHNA and CDR2 YNFKEQ. CDR3 coding DNA: TGTGCCAGCAGCCAAGAAGGCAGGGTTGAGGAGACCCAGTACTTC. Its protein is CASSQEGRVEETQYF.